The 28 T cell receptor beta chains below all came from one sample that was sequenced in a study of cytomegalovirus exposure and HLA in healthy donors. PCR involved 60 Vbeta and 13 Jbeta primers. Profiling relied on immunoSEQ multiplex PCR, and the TCRdb table lists in-frame clones only, not all of them. The top ten hold under 5% of the sample, which has about 100,000 clones, roughly three quarters seen once. Sequenced material: PBMCs. These receptors were collected from a female donor in good health and CMV-seropositive.

The chain couples TRBV11-2 to TRBJ1-2; no firm D call. CDR3 length equals 13 residues. Germline assignment: CDR1 SGHAT and CDR2 FQNNGV. V shed 5 bases and J shed 1 base, with 8 bases lying between them. The CDR3 sequence is CASSPVFNYGYTF. For the CDR3, the DNA is TGTGCCAGCAGCCCCGTTTTTAACTATGGCTACACCTTC.

The chain is built from TRBV10-1 and TRBJ2-2; D may be TRBD1 (6 bases). Germline assignment: CDR1 WNHNN and CDR2 SYGVQD (reference sequence). The CDR3 totals 17 residues. The V gene lost 3 bases and the J gene lost 4 bases, with 18 bases spanning the gap. The CDR3 nucleotides read TGCGCCAGCAGTGAAGTTCGTTCGGGACACATCACCGGGGAGCTGTTTTTT. This codes for CASSEVRSGHITGELFF.

The chain is built from TRBV7-9 and TRBJ2-5; 8 positions agree with TRBD2. Losses at the gene ends were 4 bases for V and 2 bases for J; bases not matched to a gene: 9. The CDR3 is 16 residues long. Germline V gene data show CDR1 as SEHNR and CDR2 as FQNEAQ (reference sequence). CDR3 sequence: CASSSGLSGGQETQYF. For the CDR3, the DNA is TGTGCCAGCAGCTCCGGCCTAAGCGGGGGTCAAGAGACCCAGTACTTC. Looking up the rest from reference TRBV7-9 and TRBJ2-5 gives the full variable domain: DTGVSQNPRHKITKRGQNVTFRCDPISEHNRLYWYRQTLGQGPEFLTYFQNEAQLEKSRLLSDRFSAERPKGSFSTLEIQRTEQGDSAMYLCASSSGLSGGQETQYFGPGTRLLVL.

The rearrangement links TRBV4-2 to TRBJ1-2, with 9 bases lining up with TRBD1. The CDR3 has 16 residues. The V segment lost 4 bases and the J segment 8 bases; nucleotides outside the gene matches: 14. CDR1 is LGHNA, CDR2 YNFKEQ, per germline. The CDR3 nucleotides read TGTGCCAGCAGCCCCCAGGGACAGGGAGGGTCGGTCGGCTACACCTTC. This gives the protein CASSPQGQGGSVGYTF.

V usage is TRBV10-3 and J usage is TRBJ1-1; 8 bases map to TRBD1. The V segment lost 2 bases and the J segment 10 bases; nucleotides outside the gene matches: 6. This CDR3 region has 13 residues. CDR1 and CDR2 (germline): ENHRY, SYGVKD. Here the CDR3 DNA reads TGTGCCATCAGTGAGGCCCGCGGGACAGGAGCTTTCTTT. It encodes CAISEARGTGAFF.

The chain is built from TRBV2 and TRBJ2-1; 9 positions match TRBD2. This CDR3 is built from 17 residues. In germline, CDR1 is SNHLY, CDR2 FYNNEI. The trim removed 7 bases at V and 4 bases at J, leaving 14 bases unmatched. CDR3 nucleotides: TGTGCCAGCACCCCTCGGGGGGTAAGCGGGGGGTACAATGAGCAGTTCTTC. This translates into CASTPRGVSGGYNEQFF.

This chain uses TRBV2 with TRBJ2-3; 12 bases match TRBD2. CDR3 size: 17 residues. Germline V gene sequence: CDR1 SNHLY, CDR2 FYNNEI. The V segment lost 4 bases and the J segment 5 bases; nucleotides outside the gene matches: 10. In DNA form, the CDR3 reads TGTGCCAGCAGTGTAGCGACTAGCGGGAGAGCGGGAGATACGCAGTATTTT. Its protein product is CASSVATSGRAGDTQYF.

The table lists this clone with a count of one. The V and J genes are TRBV5-5 and TRBJ1-6; possibly TRBD1 for D (5 bases). The germline CDR1 and CDR2 sequences are SGHKS and YYEKEE (reference sequence). The CDR3 runs 15 residues. Trimming took 3 bases from V and 10 from J, leaving 17 bases between them. CDR3 region: CASSSTGGGGSPLHF. The CDR3 bases are TGTGCCAGCAGCTCGACCGGGGGAGGTGGGTCACCCCTCCACTTT.

This clone was detected a few times. The chain combines TRBV6-4 with TRBJ2-3; 14 nucleotides line up with TRBD2. Per germline, CDR1 MRHNA and CDR2 SNTAGT. The V gene end was trimmed by 6 bases and the J gene end by 2 bases; junction bases not matched to a gene: 13. The CDR3 extends over 19 amino acids. In nucleotides, the CDR3 is TGTGCCAGCAGGACCCCGACTAGCGGGAGGGCCTACGCCACAGATACGCAGTATTTT. Translating gives CASRTPTSGRAYATDTQYF.

The chain has TRBV6-5 and TRBJ2-3; maybe TRBD2 (5 bases). The ends were cut back, 4 bases at V and 0 bases at J, with 14 bases in the middle. Per germline, CDR1 MNHEY and CDR2 SVGAGI. CDR3 length: 16 residues. The CDR3 DNA reads TGTGCCAGCAGTTTGTCAGCGGTATCTAGCACAGATACGCAGTATTTT. It specifies CASSLSAVSSTDTQYF.

J is TRBJ2-7 and V is TRBV18, with D possibly being TRBD2 (6 bases). V was shortened by 4 bases and J by 4 bases, with 14 bases between the two germline ends. Germline CDR1 and CDR2: KGHSH and LQKENI. The CDR3 extends over 14 amino acids. The CDR3 DNA follows: TGTGCCAGCTCACTCCGACTAGGCAGGTACGAGCAGTACTTC. Translation gives CASSLRLGRYEQYF.

This sequence joins TRBV5-1 and TRBJ1-5, with D possibly TRBD1 on 5 matching bases. Germline V gene data show CDR1 as SGHRS and CDR2 as YFSETQ. Trimming left V 4 bases short and J 4 bases short, with 12 bases between. CDR3 length: 14 residues. In DNA form, the CDR3 reads TGCGCCAGCAGCCTCGTGGGGGGAAATCAGCCCCAGCATTTT. It specifies CASSLVGGNQPQHF.

This chain joins TRBV7-9 and TRBJ2-3; D possibly corresponds to TRBD2 (6 bases). CDR1 and CDR2 (germline): SEHNR, FQNEAQ (reference sequence). This CDR3 is built from 13 residues. Trimming took 5 bases from V and 8 from J, leaving 14 bases between them. CDR3 amino acids: CASSPNWGGTQYF. CDR3 nucleotide sequence: TGTGCCAGCAGCCCGAATTGGGGAGGTACGCAGTATTTT.

The table lists this clone with a count of one. The V gene is TRBV7-6, the J gene TRBJ1-5; D gene uncertain. The V end was cut by 0 bases, the J end by 5 bases, with 5 bases between. The CDR3 runs to 13 residues. Germline CDR1 and CDR2: SGHVS and FNYEAQ. CDR3: CASSLAPDQPQHF. Here the CDR3 DNA reads TGTGCCAGCAGCTTAGCCCCGGATCAGCCCCAGCATTTT.

This clone came up a few times. The chain is built from TRBV4-1 and TRBJ2-2; 7 positions match TRBD1. Germline trimming cut 2 bases from V and 5 bases from J; bases unmatched to any gene: 2. The CDR3 has 14 amino acids. CDR1 MGHRA and CDR2 YSYEKL come from the germline V gene. DNA of the CDR3: TGCGCCAGCAGCCAACCGGACAGGACCGGGGAGCTGTTTTTT. Its protein is CASSQPDRTGELFF.

The chain carries TRBV5-1 and TRBJ1-3, with D tentatively TRBD1 (5 bases). The CDR3 loop spans 16 amino acids. Germline CDR1 SGHRS, CDR2 YFSETQ. Trimming took 3 bases from V and 4 from J, leaving 17 bases between them. In DNA form, the CDR3 reads TGCGCCAGCAGCTCCCAGGGCCTCATCTGGGGAAACACCATATATTTT. Its protein product is CASSSQGLIWGNTIYF.

This clone was detected a few times. In the same sample, other DNA sequences code for this CDR3. V is TRBV7-2 and J is TRBJ2-7; D call uncertain. Trimming stripped 1 base from V and 6 bases from J, with 7 bases between. Germline V gene data show CDR1 as SGHTA and CDR2 as FQGNSA. CDR3 length: 12 amino acids. DNA of the CDR3: TGTGCCAGCAGCTTAGTTCTTTTCGAGCAGTACTTC. Its translation is CASSLVLFEQYF.

The chain recombines TRBV4-2 with TRBJ2-1, with 7 bases aligning to TRBD2. The CDR3 covers 15 residues. J was trimmed by 5 bases and V by 0 bases; bases with no gene match: 4. Germline CDR1 LGHNA, CDR2 YNFKEQ. The CDR3 region is CASSQEGTTNNEQFF. The DNA of the CDR3 is TGTGCCAGCAGCCAAGAGGGGACTACAAACAATGAGCAGTTCTTC.

In DNA form, the CDR3 reads TGTGCCAGCAGTTCCCAACAGGGGGCCTATGGCTACACCTTC. Its translation is CASSSQQGAYGYTF. The chain combines TRBV6-5 with TRBJ1-2; 9 bases are a match to TRBD1. The CDR3 sequence is 14 residues long. Germline V gene lookup returns CDR1 MNHEY and CDR2 SVGAGI. Trimming took 4 bases from V and 4 from J; bases not matched to a gene: 4.

The V call is TRBV2, the J call TRBJ2-2; 7 nucleotides align to TRBD2. Germline trimming cut 2 bases from V and 6 bases from J; bases unmatched to any gene: 9. The CDR3 contains 16 residues. Germline V gives CDR1 SNHLY, CDR2 FYNNEI. The CDR3 DNA sequence: TGTGCCAGCAGTGAAATAATTGCAGGGAGGGCCGGGGAGCTGTTTTTT. This translates into CASSEIIAGRAGELFF.

The chain employs TRBV10-1 and TRBJ2-7; 9 bases align to TRBD1. There are 13 residues in the CDR3. The J segment lost 6 bases and the V segment lost 3 bases, leaving 3 bases of the junction unmatched. Germline V gene lookup returns CDR1 WNHNN and CDR2 SYGVQD (reference sequence). The CDR3 DNA is TGCGCCAGCAGTGACAGGACAGGGGCCGAGCAGTACTTC. Translation: CASSDRTGAEQYF.

J is TRBJ1-6 and V is TRBV6-1, with unresolved D. Germline V CDR1 and CDR2: MNHNS, SASEGT. Trimming cost V 2 bases and J 13 bases, with 9 bases left between them. The CDR3 extends over 12 amino acids. The DNA of the CDR3 is TGTGCCAGCAGTGAAAAAAAAACTCCCCTCCACTTT. Translation: CASSEKKTPLHF.

This sequence joins TRBV19 and TRBJ2-1; 10 bases match TRBD2. Germline V gene lookup returns CDR1 LNHDA and CDR2 SQIVND (reference sequence). The CDR3 has 16 residues. The trim removed 6 bases at V and 1 base at J, leaving 6 bases unmatched. The CDR3, as DNA: TGTGCCAGTAGACTAGCGGGACTTTCGTCCTACAATGAGCAGTTCTTC. It is translated as CASRLAGLSSYNEQFF. Supplemented by reference TRBV19 and TRBJ2-1, the full variable domain reads DGGITQSPKYLFRKEGQNVTLSCEQNLNHDAMYWYRQDPGQGLRLIYYSQIVNDFQKGDIAEGYSVSREKKESFPLTVTSAQKNPTAFYLCASRLAGLSSYNEQFFGPGTRLTVL.

In nucleotides, the CDR3 is TGTGCCAGCAGTGACTCGGCGTCTAGCGGATCCTACGAGCAGTACTTC. Amino acids: CASSDSASSGSYEQYF. The V and J genes are TRBV6-4 and TRBJ2-7; TRBD2 matches 7 bases. J was trimmed by 1 base and V by 0 bases; bases with no gene match: 6. Germline-derived CDR1 and CDR2 are MRHNA and SNTAGT. The CDR3 loop spans 16 amino acids.

This chain connects TRBV19 to TRBJ2-1; 11 positions match TRBD2. The J segment lost 8 bases and the V segment lost 10 bases, leaving 10 bases of the junction unmatched. The germline CDR1 and CDR2 sequences are LNHDA and SQIVND (reference sequence). This CDR3 region has 14 residues. CDR3 in amino acids: CATDSGRAFDEQFF. In nucleotides, the CDR3 is TGTGCCACCGATAGCGGGAGGGCCTTCGATGAGCAGTTCTTC.

CDR3 residues: CASSRVEGPYEQYF. The DNA of the CDR3 is TGCGCCAGCAGCCGAGTGGAGGGCCCCTACGAGCAGTACTTC. This rearrangement joins TRBV5-1 to TRBJ2-7; possibly TRBD2 for D (6 bases). The V gene's germline CDR1 is SGHRS and CDR2 YFSETQ. Trimming took 4 bases from V and 2 from J, leaving 13 bases between them. The CDR3 has 14 residues.

The CDR3 spells CASSPDTPISYEQYF. CDR3 sequence (DNA): TGTGCCAGCAGTCCTGACACCCCAATTTCCTACGAGCAGTACTTC. The chain uses TRBV2 and TRBJ2-7; D is unresolved. The V gene lost 5 bases and the J gene lost 1 base, with 15 bases spanning the gap. Germline V gives CDR1 SNHLY, CDR2 FYNNEI. This CDR3 is 15 amino acids long. Variable domain in full (rest from reference TRBV2 and TRBJ2-7): EPEVTQTPSHQVTQMGQEVILRCVPISNHLYFYWYRQILGQKVEFLVSFYNNEISEKSEIFDDQFSVERPDGSNFTLKIRSTKLEDSAMYFCASSPDTPISYEQYFGPGTRLTVT.

A single count supports this clone. This chain connects TRBV19 to TRBJ1-5, with 7 nucleotides matching TRBD1. This CDR3 contains 14 residues. J was trimmed by 5 bases and V by 7 bases; bases with no gene match: 8. The germline V gene has CDR1 LNHDA and CDR2 SQIVND (reference sequence). The DNA of the CDR3 is TGTGCCAGTACATGGACAGGCCTTGATCAGCCCCAGCATTTT. It yields the protein CASTWTGLDQPQHF.